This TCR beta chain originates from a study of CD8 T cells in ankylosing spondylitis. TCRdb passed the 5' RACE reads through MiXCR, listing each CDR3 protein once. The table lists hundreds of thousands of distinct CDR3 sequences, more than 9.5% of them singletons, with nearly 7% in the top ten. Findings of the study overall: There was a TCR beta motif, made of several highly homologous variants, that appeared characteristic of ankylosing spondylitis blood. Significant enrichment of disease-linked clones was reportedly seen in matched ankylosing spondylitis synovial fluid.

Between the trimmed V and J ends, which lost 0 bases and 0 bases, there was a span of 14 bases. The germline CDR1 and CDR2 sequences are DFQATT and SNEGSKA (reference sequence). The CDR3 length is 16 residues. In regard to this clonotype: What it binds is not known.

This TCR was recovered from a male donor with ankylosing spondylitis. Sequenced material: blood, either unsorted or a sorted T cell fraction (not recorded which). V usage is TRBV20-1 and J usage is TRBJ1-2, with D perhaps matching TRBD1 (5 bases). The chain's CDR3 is CSAREETETANYGYTF. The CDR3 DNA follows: TGCAGTGCTAGAGAAGAGACAGAGACCGCTAACTATGGCTACACCTTC.